These T cell receptor beta chains were read from a single sample in a study of cytomegalovirus exposure and HLA in healthy donors. The repertoire was sequenced with immunoSEQ multiplex PCR; TCRdb's copy has only in-frame clones and lacks some. The table lists some 160,000 clones, about 78% of them singletons. The sequenced sample consisted of PBMCs. The receptors were gathered from a man aged 55 to 69 in good health and CMV-seronegative. Both conserved end residues are part of each CDR3. A D gene is named only where the DNA matches it firmly. The size field is filled for only some rows; it gives once, few, many or a size class.

clone size | J gene | V gene | D gene | CDR3 DNA | CDR3 protein
. | TRBJ1-2 | TRBV5-1 | TRBD1 | TGCGCCAGCAGCTTAGGGGACAGAAGTGAACTAAACTATGGCTACACCTTC | CASSLGDRSELNYGYTF
. | TRBJ2-2 | TRBV13 | . | TGTGCCAGCAGGGCCGGGACCGGGGAGCTGTTTTTT | CASRAGTGELFF
. | TRBJ1-2 | TRBV11-2 | . | TGTGCCAGCAGCAAAAGCAGGTGGGCGGGCGGCTACACCTTC | CASSKSRWAGGYTF
. | TRBJ2-7 | TRBV10-3 | . | TGTGCCATCAGTGAATTTCGGCAGGCATACGAGCAGTACTTC | CAISEFRQAYEQYF
. | TRBJ2-3 | TRBV5-1 | TRBD2 | TGCGCCAGCAGCTTGGGACTAGCGGGGGGAGACACAGATACGCAGTATTTT | CASSLGLAGGDTDTQYF
. | TRBJ1-4 | TRBV15 | . | TGTGCCACCAGTCAGGGGACTAATGAAAAACTGTTTTTT | CATSQGTNEKLFF
. | TRBJ2-3 | TRBV29-1 | . | TGCAGCGTTGGAGGTAGCGAGAACACAGATACGCAGTATTTT | CSVGGSENTDTQYF
. | TRBJ2-7 | TRBV5-6 | TRBD2 | TGTGCCAGCAGCTTGTTAGGGGAGGGTACCTACGAGCAGTACTTC | CASSLLGEGTYEQYF
. | TRBJ2-2 | TRBV7-9 | . | TGTGCCAGCAGCCCCGGGACTTTAAACACCGGGGAGCTGTTTTTT | CASSPGTLNTGELFF
. | TRBJ2-4 | TRBV6-1 | . | TGTGCCAGCCGGGGGGACAATCAAAACATTCAGTACTTC | CASRGDNQNIQYF
. | TRBJ2-5 | TRBV19 | TRBD1 | TGTGCCAGTAGCGACAGGGGCGAGACCCAGTACTTC | CASSDRGETQYF
. | TRBJ1-4 | TRBV19 | . | TGTGCCAGTACAGTTGCAACTAATGAAAAACTGTTTTTT | CASTVATNEKLFF
. | TRBJ1-1 | TRBV2 | . | TGTGCCATGGCGGTCTCCCGGGAGTCAGCTTTCTTT | CAMAVSRESAFF
. | TRBJ1-2 | TRBV19 | . | TGTGCCAGTAGTTCGTCGGGGTTACTCTCTGGCTACACCTTC | CASSSSGLLSGYTF
. | TRBJ1-4 | TRBV5-1 | TRBD1 | TGCGCCAGCAGTTCAGGGACAGGGAATGAAAAACTGTTTTTT | CASSSGTGNEKLFF
once | TRBJ2-3 | TRBV5-1 | . | TGCGCCAGCAGCTTGTGGGCAGGGGATACGCAGTATTTT | CASSLWAGDTQYF
. | TRBJ2-2 | TRBV19 | . | TGTGCCAGTAGTATCGGTACAGTCCTAAACACCGGGGAGCTGTTTTTT | CASSIGTVLNTGELFF
few | TRBJ1-4 | TRBV27 | TRBD1 | TGTGCCAGCAGGCGGACAGGGGGCTTGTCAACTAATGAAAAACTGTTTTTT | CASRRTGGLSTNEKLFF
. | TRBJ1-1 | TRBV28 | . | TGTGCCAGCAGATCCTCGGGTCGGGGGACGAACACTGAAGCTTTCTTT | CASRSSGRGTNTEAFF
. | TRBJ2-7 | TRBV5-4 | TRBD2 | TGTGCCAGCAGCTCCCCGGGGGGTCAGCACTCCTACGAGCAGTACTTC | CASSSPGGQHSYEQYF
. | TRBJ2-5 | TRBV5-1 | TRBD1 | TGCGCCAGCAGCCCAGGGGGCGAGACCCAGTACTTC | CASSPGGETQYF
. | TRBJ2-1 | TRBV10-3 | TRBD2 | TGTGCCATCAGTGAGTCCGGGACTAGCGGGGGTTACTACAATGAGCAGTTCTTC | CAISESGTSGGYYNEQFF
few | TRBJ2-1 | TRBV4-2 | TRBD2 | TGTGCCAGCAGCCAAGTGTCCGGGGGGGCCAATGAGCAGTTCTTC | CASSQVSGGANEQFF
. | TRBJ2-7 | TRBV7-2 | TRBD2 | TGTGCCAGCACCCATGGGCGCGGGAGGGATCTCCTACGTGAGCAGTACTTC | CASTHGRGRDLLREQYF
. | TRBJ2-5 | TRBV29-1 | TRBD1 | TGCAGCGTTGGGACAGGGAGACGCGAGACCCAGTACTTC | CSVGTGRRETQYF